Listed here is a single T cell receptor beta chain. Antigen unknown. The data stem from a study of Ad26.COV2.S vaccination and SARS-CoV-2 variants. Study in general: Ad26.COV2.S, an intramuscular injection, was given once or twice 56 days apart.

The CDR3 contains 14 residues. Germline loops: CDR1 SGHRS, CDR2 YFSETQ. Trimming cost V 0 bases and J 2 bases, with 8 bases left between them. Treatment described: roughly 18 received Ad26.COV2.S at low or high dose, single or two shots; several received placebo; per-sample allocation not given. Material that was analyzed had been drawn on day 63 after the first vaccine or placebo injection. Clones were sequenced by immunoSEQ multiplex PCR, and TCRdb holds only the in-frame ones, with some missing. The data contain some 250,000 clones, roughly 90% of them singletons. General study results and limits: Ad26.COV2.S recipients had broader spike-specific TCRs (P = 0.0014). Analyses that measured TCR breadth and depth may have underestimated total T cell responses.

The receptor's source is a person aged 18 to 59 who received the Ad26.COV2.S COVID-19 vaccine or a placebo. Sample: peripheral blood, taken in a trial of Ad26.COV2.S vaccine versus placebo. The chain uses TRBV5-1 and TRBJ2-5, with D hard to call. CDR3 loop: CASSLGSAQETQYF. In DNA, the CDR3 is TGCGCCAGCAGCTTGGGCTCAGCACAAGAGACCCAGTACTTC.